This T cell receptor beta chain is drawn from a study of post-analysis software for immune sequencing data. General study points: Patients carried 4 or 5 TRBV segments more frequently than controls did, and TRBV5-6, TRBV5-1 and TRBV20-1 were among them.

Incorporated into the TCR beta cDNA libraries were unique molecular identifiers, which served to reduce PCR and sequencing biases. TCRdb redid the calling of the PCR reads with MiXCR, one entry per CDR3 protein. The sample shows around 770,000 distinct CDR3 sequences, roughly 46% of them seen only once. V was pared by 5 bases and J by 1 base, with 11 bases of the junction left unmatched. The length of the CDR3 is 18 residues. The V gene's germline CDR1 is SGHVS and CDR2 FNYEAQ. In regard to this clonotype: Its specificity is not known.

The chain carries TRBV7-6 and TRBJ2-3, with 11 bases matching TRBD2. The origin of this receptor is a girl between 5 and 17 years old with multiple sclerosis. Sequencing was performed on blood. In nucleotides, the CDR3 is TGTGCCAGCAGCCCCGGGACTAGCGGTGATTGGGGCACAGATACGCAGTATTTT. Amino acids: CASSPGTSGDWGTDTQYF.